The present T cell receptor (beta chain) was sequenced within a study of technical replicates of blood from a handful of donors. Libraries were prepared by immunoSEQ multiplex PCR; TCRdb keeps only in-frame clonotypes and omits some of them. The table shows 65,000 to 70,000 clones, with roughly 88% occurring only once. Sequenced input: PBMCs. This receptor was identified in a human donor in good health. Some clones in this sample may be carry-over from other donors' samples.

The CDR3 nucleotides are TGTGCCAGCAATTTACAGGGGGTTGCTAACACTGAAGCTTTCTTT. This sequence encodes CASNLQGVANTEAFF. J is TRBJ1-1 and V is TRBV2, with 8 positions matching TRBD1. The CDR3 contains 15 residues. CDR1 and CDR2 (germline): SNHLY, FYNNEI. J gave up 2 bases and V 7 bases, and 9 bases lay outside the gene matches.